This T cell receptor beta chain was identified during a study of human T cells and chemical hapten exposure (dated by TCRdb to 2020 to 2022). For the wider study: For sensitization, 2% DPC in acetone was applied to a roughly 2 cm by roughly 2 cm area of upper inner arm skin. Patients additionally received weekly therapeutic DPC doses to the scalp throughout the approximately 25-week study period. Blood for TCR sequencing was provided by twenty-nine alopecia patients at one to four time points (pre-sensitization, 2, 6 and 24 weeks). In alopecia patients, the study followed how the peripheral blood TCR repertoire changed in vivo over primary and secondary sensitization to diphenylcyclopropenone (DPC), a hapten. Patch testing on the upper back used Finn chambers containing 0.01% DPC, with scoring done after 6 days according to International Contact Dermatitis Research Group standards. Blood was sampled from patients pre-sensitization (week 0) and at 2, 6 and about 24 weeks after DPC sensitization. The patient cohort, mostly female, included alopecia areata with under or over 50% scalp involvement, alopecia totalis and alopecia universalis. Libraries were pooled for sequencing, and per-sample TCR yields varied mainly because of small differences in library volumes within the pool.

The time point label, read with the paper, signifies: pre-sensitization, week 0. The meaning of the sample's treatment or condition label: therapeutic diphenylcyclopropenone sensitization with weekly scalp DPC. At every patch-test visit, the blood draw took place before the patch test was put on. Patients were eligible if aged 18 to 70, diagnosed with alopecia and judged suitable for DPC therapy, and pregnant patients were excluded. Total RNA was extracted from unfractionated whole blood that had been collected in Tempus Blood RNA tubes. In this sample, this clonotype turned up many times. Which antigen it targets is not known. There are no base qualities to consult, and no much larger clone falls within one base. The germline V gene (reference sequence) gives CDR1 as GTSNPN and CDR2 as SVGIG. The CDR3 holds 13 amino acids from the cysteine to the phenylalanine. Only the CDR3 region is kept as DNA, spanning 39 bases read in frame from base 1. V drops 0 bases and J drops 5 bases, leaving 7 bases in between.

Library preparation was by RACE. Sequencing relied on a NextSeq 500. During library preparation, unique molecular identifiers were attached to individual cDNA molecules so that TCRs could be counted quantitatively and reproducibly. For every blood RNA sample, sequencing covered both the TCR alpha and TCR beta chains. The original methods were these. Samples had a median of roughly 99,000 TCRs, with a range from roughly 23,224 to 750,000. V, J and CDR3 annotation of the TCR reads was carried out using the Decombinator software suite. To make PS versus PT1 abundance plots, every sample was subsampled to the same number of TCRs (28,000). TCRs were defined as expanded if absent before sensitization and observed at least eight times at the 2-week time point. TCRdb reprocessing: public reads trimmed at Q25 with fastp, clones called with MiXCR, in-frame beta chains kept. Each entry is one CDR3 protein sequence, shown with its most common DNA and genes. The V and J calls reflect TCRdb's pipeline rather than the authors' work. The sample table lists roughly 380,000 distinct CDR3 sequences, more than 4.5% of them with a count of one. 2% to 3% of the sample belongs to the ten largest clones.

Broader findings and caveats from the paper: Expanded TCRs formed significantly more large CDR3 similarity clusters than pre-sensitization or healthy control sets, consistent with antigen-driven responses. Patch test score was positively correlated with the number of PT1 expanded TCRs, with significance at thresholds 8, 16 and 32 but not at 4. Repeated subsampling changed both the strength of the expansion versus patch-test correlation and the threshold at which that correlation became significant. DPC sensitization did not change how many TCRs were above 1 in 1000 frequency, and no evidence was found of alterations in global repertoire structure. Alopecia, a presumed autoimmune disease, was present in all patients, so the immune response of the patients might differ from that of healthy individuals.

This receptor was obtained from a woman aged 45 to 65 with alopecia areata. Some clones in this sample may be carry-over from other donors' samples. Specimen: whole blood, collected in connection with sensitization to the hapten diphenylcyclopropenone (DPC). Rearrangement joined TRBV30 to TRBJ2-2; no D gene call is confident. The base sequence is TGTGCCTGGAGTGTATTCGGGACCGGGGAGCTGTTTTTT. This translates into CAWSVFGTGELFF.